The 26 T cell receptor beta chains below all came from one sample that was sequenced in a study of blood T cell repertoires in COVID-19 (dated by TCRdb to about 2020). Library generation was performed with the immunoSEQ multiplex PCR assay. Sourced from immuneACCESS, this table was stored by TCRdb with only in-frame sequences that have V and J called. A share of the clones is absent; for the studies checked, an unresolved V gene accounts for under half, and the remainder has no known explanation. The sample has 90,000 to 130,000 clones on record, roughly 85% of them singletons. Of the sample, 1.3% to 1.5% falls within the top ten clones. The specimen sequenced was peripheral blood. All receptors come from a man aged 40-49 years with acute or convalescent COVID-19.

This clone was observed a handful of times. The genes are TRBV7-2 and TRBJ1-2; the D is unclear. CDR1 and CDR2 from the germline V gene are SGHTA and FQGNSA. This CDR3 contains 15 residues. Trimming removed 2 bases at V and 7 bases at J, with 17 bases between. The CDR3 region is CASSLISVARTGYTF. The CDR3 DNA sequence: TGTGCCAGCAGCTTAATTTCGGTGGCTAGAACTGGCTACACCTTC. The variable domain in full, completed from reference TRBV7-2 and TRBJ1-2, reads GAGVSQSPSNKVTEKGKDVELRCDPISGHTALYWYRQSLGQGLEFLIYFQGNSAPDKSGLPSDRFSAERTGGSVSTLTIQRTQQEDSAVYLCASSLISVARTGYTFGSGTRLTVV.

This sequence joins TRBV19 and TRBJ1-2; D is perhaps TRBD1 (6 bases). The germline V gene has CDR1 LNHDA and CDR2 SQIVND (reference sequence). The length of the CDR3 is 15 residues. The V end lost 5 bases, the J end lost 5 bases, and 18 bases lay between the germline ends. The CDR3 DNA reads TGTGCCAGTAGTGCACAGGGCGGGGGCCGTTATGGCTACACCTTC. Its protein is CASSAQGGGRYGYTF.

The chain uses TRBV18 and TRBJ2-7; the match to TRBD1 covers 7 bases. With 1 base clipped from V and 3 bases from J, the junction kept 6 bases outside the gene matches. CDR3 length equals 15 residues. Looked up from germline, CDR1 is KGHSH and CDR2 is LQKENI. The CDR3 protein is CASSPRGQTIYEQYF. The CDR3 DNA sequence: TGTGCCAGCTCACCACGGGGACAGACGATCTACGAGCAGTACTTC.

The chain has TRBV10-2 and TRBJ2-1; 11 nucleotides align to TRBD2. This CDR3 comprises 15 residues. V lost 6 bases, J lost 8 bases, and 9 bases stayed unmatched. CDR1 is WSHSY and CDR2 is SAAADI in the germline V gene. The CDR3 nucleotides are TGCGCCAGCAGGATAGGGACTAGCGGCTTGGATGAGCAGTTCTTC. Translation gives CASRIGTSGLDEQFF.

V is TRBV5-1 and J is TRBJ2-7, with 7 bases identical to TRBD1. This CDR3 spans 12 amino acids. V lost 5 bases, J lost 6 bases, and 5 bases stayed unmatched. Germline assignment: CDR1 SGHRS and CDR2 YFSETQ. The chain's CDR3 is CASSRQGPEQYF. In DNA form, the CDR3 reads TGCGCCAGCAGTCGACAGGGCCCCGAGCAGTACTTC.

The V gene is TRBV6-5, the J gene TRBJ1-6; no clear D gene. The CDR3 runs to 13 residues. V gave up 10 bases and J gave up 9 bases, with 16 bases separating them. Germline V lookup: CDR1 MNHEY, CDR2 SVGAGI. The CDR3 DNA sequence: TGTGCCACCGGTAGGAAAGAGGGTTCACCCCTCCACTTT. Translating gives CATGRKEGSPLHF.

This clone was recorded a few times. V and J are TRBV25-1 and TRBJ1-5, with TRBD1 identical over 9 bases. With 6 bases clipped from V and 7 bases from J, the junction kept 4 bases outside the gene matches. CDR3 length: 13 amino acids. Germline CDR1 MGHDK, CDR2 SYGVNS. CDR3 amino acids: CASRGQGSQPQHF. The CDR3 region has the DNA TGTGCCAGCAGAGGACAGGGGAGCCAGCCCCAGCATTTT.

The CDR3 nucleotides are TGTGCCAGCAGCCCAAATAGACTCCGCTCCTACAATGAGCAGTTCTTC. Protein product: CASSPNRLRSYNEQFF. The chain employs TRBV9 and TRBJ2-1; D is unclear. In germline, CDR1 is SGDLS, CDR2 YYNGEE. V was cut by 4 bases and J by 0 bases, with 14 bases left in between. This CDR3 has 16 amino acids.

The V gene is TRBV7-2, the J gene TRBJ1-5; D uncertain. The V end was cut by 3 bases, the J end by 1 base, with 7 bases between. Germline V lookup: CDR1 SGHTA, CDR2 FQGNSA. This CDR3 has 14 amino acids. CDR3 sequence (DNA): TGTGCCAGCAGCTTGCGGAAGAGCAATCAGCCCCAGCATTTT. This codes for CASSLRKSNQPQHF.

This chain connects TRBV14 to TRBJ2-2; TRBD2 is a possible D gene (6 bases). Per germline, CDR1 SGHDN and CDR2 FVKESK. The CDR3 consists of 17 residues. The V end lost 1 base, the J end lost 3 bases, and 15 bases lay between the germline ends. CDR3: CASSQALTSLDTGELFF. The DNA for the CDR3 is TGTGCCAGCAGCCAAGCCTTGACTAGTCTGGACACCGGGGAGCTGTTTTTT.

This chain connects TRBV6-2 or TRBV6-3 to TRBJ1-2; D gene unclear. The germline V and J ends were trimmed by 4 bases and 0 bases, with 6 bases remaining between them. There are 13 residues in the CDR3. Germline CDR1 MNHEY, CDR2 SVGEGT. The CDR3 DNA reads as TGTGCCAGCAGTTTTGACTCTAACTATGGCTACACCTTC. Translating it yields CASSFDSNYGYTF.

This chain uses TRBV4-1 with TRBJ2-1; the D is unclear. Looked up from germline, CDR1 is MGHRA and CDR2 is YSYEKL. The germline V and J ends were trimmed by 5 bases and 1 base, with 9 bases remaining between them. CDR3 length: 14 amino acids. Here the CDR3 reads CASSTAGSYNEQFF. Written as DNA, the CDR3 is TGCGCCAGCAGCACAGCTGGGTCCTACAATGAGCAGTTCTTC.

The genes are TRBV6-5 and TRBJ1-2; no reliable D call. Germline V lookup: CDR1 MNHEY, CDR2 SVGAGI. V gave up 2 bases and J gave up 0 bases, with 10 bases separating them. The CDR3 consists of 15 residues. DNA of the CDR3: TGTGCCAGCAGTTACGGGCAGTCTACTAACTATGGCTACACCTTC. It encodes CASSYGQSTNYGYTF.

The CDR3 loop reads CASSRQVNNSPLHF. The DNA for the CDR3 is TGTGCCAGCTCACGACAGGTTAATAATTCACCCCTCCACTTT. V usage is TRBV18 and J usage is TRBJ1-6; a weak D match, TRBD1 (6 bases). V lost 4 bases, J lost 5 bases, and 9 bases lay in between. Germline V gene sequence: CDR1 KGHSH, CDR2 LQKENI. The CDR3 length is 14 residues.

This clone was seen once. In nucleotides, the CDR3 is TGCAGCGTTGGGGCAGGGGGAGCGGGCTACACCTTC. Protein sequence: CSVGAGGAGYTF. This chain connects TRBV29-1 to TRBJ1-2; 7 bases agree with TRBD1. The CDR3 contains 12 residues. The germline V gene has CDR1 SQVTM and CDR2 ANQGSEA. The ends lost 4 bases at V and 8 bases at J; junction bases unmatched: 7.

The J gene is TRBJ2-3, the V gene TRBV18; 7 nucleotides line up with TRBD2. This CDR3 has 16 residues. CDR1 and CDR2 from the germline V gene are KGHSH and LQKENI. V lost 3 bases to trimming and J lost 0 bases; unmatched junction nucleotides: 6. The CDR3 DNA reads TGTGCCAGCTCACCCCAGGGAGGGGTTAGCACAGATACGCAGTATTTT. It specifies CASSPQGGVSTDTQYF.

V usage is TRBV6-2 or TRBV6-3 and J usage is TRBJ1-5; no definite D call. Germline V gene sequence: CDR1 MNHEY, CDR2 SVGEGT. Between the trimmed V and J ends, which lost 5 bases and 2 bases, there was a span of 19 bases. This CDR3 comprises 17 residues. CDR3 sequence reads: CASSPSPLLGGNQPQHF. As DNA, the CDR3 is TGTGCCAGCAGTCCCTCGCCCCTTCTCGGGGGCAATCAGCCCCAGCATTTT.

V gene TRBV3-1 (or the pseudogene TRBV3-2) combines with J gene TRBJ1-4; 8 bases agree with TRBD1. V was clipped by 1 base and J by 2 bases; unmatched bases: 0. Germline values: CDR1 LGHDT, CDR2 YNNKEL (reference sequence). This CDR3 contains 15 residues. The CDR3 DNA reads TGTGCCAGCAGCCAAGGGGACAGGACTAATGAAAAACTGTTTTTT. Its translation: CASSQGDRTNEKLFF.

The V gene is TRBV5-4, the J gene TRBJ2-2, with D maybe TRBD2 (6 bases). The germline gives CDR1 SGHNT, CDR2 YYREEE (reference sequence). This CDR3 region has 14 residues. Trimming shortened V by 3 bases and J by 8 bases, and 14 bases separated the two germline ends. The CDR3 is CASSWGGERGELFF. CDR3 DNA: TGTGCCAGCAGCTGGGGCGGGGAGAGAGGGGAGCTGTTTTTT.

The rearrangement links TRBV30 to TRBJ2-1; TRBD2 matches at 8 bases. V was pared by 4 bases and J by 8 bases, with 4 bases of the junction left unmatched. This CDR3 is 12 amino acids long. The germline CDR1 and CDR2 sequences are GTSNPN and SVGIG (reference sequence). The CDR3 DNA is TGTGCCTGGAATCGCGGGAGGTATGAGCAGTTCTTC. Amino acid sequence: CAWNRGRYEQFF.

This clone was recorded a few times. The chain is built from TRBV4-2 and TRBJ2-7; weak D call: TRBD1 (6 bases). The CDR3 spans 15 residues. V lost 4 bases to trimming and J lost 3 bases, with 16 bases between them. Germline CDR1 reads LGHNA; CDR2 reads YNFKEQ. The CDR3 protein is CASSLRDMSFYEQYF. The CDR3 DNA follows: TGTGCCAGCAGCCTCCGGGACATGTCGTTCTACGAGCAGTACTTC.

The V gene is TRBV27, the J gene TRBJ1-4, with unresolved D. This CDR3 comprises 16 residues. In germline, CDR1 is MNHEY, CDR2 SMNVEV (reference sequence). V was shortened by 6 bases and J by 8 bases, with 22 bases between the two germline ends. CDR3 nucleotides: TGTGCCAGCAGGCCATACCCTGACGGAGGGAGGGAAAAACTGTTTTTT. Translated: CASRPYPDGGREKLFF. Filled out from reference TRBV27 and TRBJ1-4, the complete variable domain reads EAQVTQNPRYLITVTGKKLTVTCSQNMNHEYMSWYRQDPGLGLRQIYYSMNVEVTDKGDVPEGYKVSRKEKRNFPLILESPSPNQTSLYFCASRPYPDGGREKLFFGSGTQLSVL.

This clone occurred once. The V call is TRBV18, the J call TRBJ1-4, with D unclear. The germline gives CDR1 KGHSH, CDR2 LQKENI. V dropped 8 bases and J dropped 4 bases, with 8 bases sitting between them. This CDR3 has 12 residues. In DNA form, the CDR3 reads TGTGCCAGCCGTCGACTTAATGAAAAACTGTTTTTT. Protein: CASRRLNEKLFF.

This chain joins TRBV5-1 and TRBJ2-7; tentative D call: TRBD1 (5 bases). V was shortened by 1 base and J by 2 bases, with 13 bases between the two germline ends. The CDR3 has 15 residues. Germline V CDR1 and CDR2: SGHRS, YFSETQ. As DNA, the CDR3 is TGCGCCAGCAGCTTGTTCACAGGACGGGCCTACGAGCAGTACTTC. As protein: CASSLFTGRAYEQYF.

The V gene is TRBV5-1, the J gene TRBJ1-2, with 8 bases aligning to TRBD1. The ends lost 8 bases at V and 1 base at J; junction bases unmatched: 7. The CDR3 length is 14 residues. The germline V gene has CDR1 SGHRS and CDR2 YFSETQ. CDR3 nucleotide sequence: TGCGCCAGTAGACAGGGGATGCTTAACTATGGCTACACCTTC. Amino acid sequence: CASRQGMLNYGYTF.

The chain employs TRBV6-5 and TRBJ2-2; the match to TRBD1 covers 7 bases. The ends lost 7 bases at V and 5 bases at J; junction bases unmatched: 10. Germline V gene data show CDR1 as MNHEY and CDR2 as SVGAGI. CDR3 length equals 15 residues. The CDR3 region has the DNA TGTGCCAGCACGCTGGGGGACAGCTTTACCGGGGAGCTGTTTTTT. It codes for CASTLGDSFTGELFF.